Listed below are T cell receptor beta chains from one sample, sequenced in a study of vaccination and CD4 T cells after COVID-19. TCRdb used MiXCR to reprocess the PCR reads, holding one entry per CDR3 protein. This table holds 12,000 to 15,000 distinct CDR3 sequences, around 40% found once. Their antigens remain unidentified. The material sequenced was CD4+ T cells from blood, cultured in vitro. The receptors were gathered from a human donor who had recovered from COVID-19. The CDR3 runs from the conserved cysteine through the conserved F or W.

V	J	CDR3
TRBV11-2	TRBJ1-3	CASSSPSGNTIYF
TRBV20-1	TRBJ1-2	CSARSQGRNYGYTF
TRBV4-3	TRBJ2-3	CASSLHDPTGGRSDTQYF
TRBV6-1	TRBJ1-2	CASSPANYGYTF
TRBV30	TRBJ1-4	CAWQPGQGHEKLFF
TRBV15	TRBJ1-3	CATSRDKGTSGNTIYF
TRBV5-1	TRBJ1-6	CASSKGQNSPLHF
TRBV30	TRBJ2-2	CAWISRSGTYTGELFF
TRBV30	TRBJ1-5	CAWSEGTSNQPQHF
TRBV11-2	TRBJ2-5	CASSGNRGLRETQYF
TRBV11-3	TRBJ2-4	CASSLVAETNIQYF
TRBV5-6	TRBJ2-5	CASSIGVAETQYF
TRBV5-1	TRBJ2-2	CASSLEGGSTGELFF
TRBV5-1	TRBJ2-5	CASSVGVGYETQYF
TRBV30	TRBJ1-5	CAWSRGGQGENQPQHF
TRBV7-2	TRBJ2-3	CASSSTRFDTDTQYF
TRBV27	TRBJ2-7	CASSSLGQPYEQYF
TRBV29-1	TRBJ1-2	CSVSGGALIAF
TRBV6-2/TRBV6-3	TRBJ1-5	CASTHSRGRESNQPQHF
TRBV12-3/TRBV12-4	TRBJ1-2	CASRGQGAFSYGYTF
TRBV12-3/TRBV12-4	TRBJ1-1	CASKSELNTEAFF
TRBV6-5	TRBJ2-5	CASSYSETQYF
TRBV19	TRBJ2-7	CASSIDGRYYEQYF
TRBV15	TRBJ1-2	CATSTGLQGAQAYGYTF
TRBV19	TRBJ1-5	CASRGSGGANQPQHF
TRBV6-1	TRBJ1-6	CASRKGTAYNSPLHF
TRBV6-1	TRBJ1-2	CASSEEGYTF
TRBV12-3/TRBV12-4	TRBJ1-1	CASSLKGGLEAFF
TRBV2	TRBJ2-2	CASRRGSNTGELFF
TRBV12-3/TRBV12-4	TRBJ1-2	CASSRQGANYGYTF
TRBV4-1	TRBJ1-2	CASSQDPRSYGYTF